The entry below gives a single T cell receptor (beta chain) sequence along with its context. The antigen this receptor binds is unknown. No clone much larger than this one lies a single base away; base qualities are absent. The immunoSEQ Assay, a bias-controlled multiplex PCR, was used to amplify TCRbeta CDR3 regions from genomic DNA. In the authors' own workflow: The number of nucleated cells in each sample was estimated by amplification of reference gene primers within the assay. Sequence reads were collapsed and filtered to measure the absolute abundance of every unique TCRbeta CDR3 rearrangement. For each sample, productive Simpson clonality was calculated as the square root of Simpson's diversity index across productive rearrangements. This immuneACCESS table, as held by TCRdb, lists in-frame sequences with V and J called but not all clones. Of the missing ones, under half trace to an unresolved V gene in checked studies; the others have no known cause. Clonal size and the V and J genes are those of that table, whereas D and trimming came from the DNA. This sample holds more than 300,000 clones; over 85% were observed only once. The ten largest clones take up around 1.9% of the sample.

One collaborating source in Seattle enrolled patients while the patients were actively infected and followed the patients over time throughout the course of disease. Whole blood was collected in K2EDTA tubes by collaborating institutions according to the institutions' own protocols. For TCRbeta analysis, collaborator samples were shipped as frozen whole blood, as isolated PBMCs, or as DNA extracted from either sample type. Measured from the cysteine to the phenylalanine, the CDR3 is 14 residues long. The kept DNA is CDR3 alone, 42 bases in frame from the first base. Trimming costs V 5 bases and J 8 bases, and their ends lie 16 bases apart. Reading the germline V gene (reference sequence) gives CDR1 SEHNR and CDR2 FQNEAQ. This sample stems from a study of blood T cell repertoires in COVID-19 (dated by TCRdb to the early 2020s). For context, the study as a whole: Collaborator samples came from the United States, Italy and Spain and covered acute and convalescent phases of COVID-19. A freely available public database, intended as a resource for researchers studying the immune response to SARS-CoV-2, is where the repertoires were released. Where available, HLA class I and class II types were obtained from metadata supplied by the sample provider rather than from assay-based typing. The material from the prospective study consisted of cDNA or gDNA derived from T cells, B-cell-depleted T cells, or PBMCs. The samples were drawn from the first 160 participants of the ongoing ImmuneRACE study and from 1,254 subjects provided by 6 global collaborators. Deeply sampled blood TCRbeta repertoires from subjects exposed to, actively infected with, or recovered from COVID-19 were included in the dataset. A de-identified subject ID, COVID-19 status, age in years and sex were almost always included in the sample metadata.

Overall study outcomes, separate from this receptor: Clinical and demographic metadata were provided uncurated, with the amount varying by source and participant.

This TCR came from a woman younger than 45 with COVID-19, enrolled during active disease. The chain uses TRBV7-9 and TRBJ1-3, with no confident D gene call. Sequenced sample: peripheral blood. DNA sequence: TGTGCCAGCAGCCACCCCCCAGCGTCAGACACCATATATTTT. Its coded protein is CASSHPPASDTIYF. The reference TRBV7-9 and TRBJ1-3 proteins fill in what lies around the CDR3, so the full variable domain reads DTGVSQNPRHKITKRGQNVTFRCDPISEHNRLYWYRQTLGQGPEFLTYFQNEAQLEKSRLLSDRFSAERPKGSFSTLEIQRTEQGDSAMYLCASSHPPASDTIYFGEGSWLTVV.